A selection of T cell receptor beta chains follows, all from one sample in a study of cytomegalovirus exposure and HLA in healthy donors. This table comes from immunoSEQ multiplex PCR, and its TCRdb copy is limited to in-frame clones, with some not included. Among around 55,000 clones listed, approximately 80% were seen once. What was sequenced was PBMCs. Every receptor here comes from a female donor in good health and CMV-seronegative. The CDR3 runs from the conserved cysteine through the conserved F or W. A D gene is named only where the DNA matches it firmly. For some rows the clone size is stated as once, few or many, or as a class when expanded; others skip it.

J gene	V gene	clone size	D gene	CDR3 protein	CDR3 DNA
TRBJ2-3	TRBV2	NA	TRBD1	CASRLDRGPDTQYF	TGTGCCAGCAGATTGGACAGGGGCCCAGATACGCAGTATTTT
TRBJ2-7	TRBV7-8	NA	TRBD1	CASSSDRGQYEQYF	TGTGCCAGCAGCTCAGACAGGGGGCAATACGAGCAGTACTTC
TRBJ2-7	TRBV15	NA	TRBD2	CATSRERWTSAEQYF	TGTGCCACCAGCAGAGAAAGGTGGACTAGCGCCGAGCAGTACTTC
TRBJ1-1	TRBV5-1	NA	TRBD1	CASSLEGTGSDTEAFF	TGCGCCAGCAGCTTGGAGGGGACAGGGTCGGACACTGAAGCTTTCTTT
TRBJ1-1	TRBV6-5	few	TRBD1	CASSPGTVNTEAFF	TGTGCCAGCAGCCCCGGGACAGTGAACACTGAAGCTTTCTTT
TRBJ2-5	TRBV5-1	NA	NA	CASSLAHRQTLSGETQYF	TGCGCCAGCAGCTTGGCCCACCGACAGACCCTATCGGGAGAGACCCAGTACTTC
TRBJ2-7	TRBV5-1	NA	NA	CASSLVSGTYEQYF	TGCGCCAGCAGCTTGGTTTCAGGAACCTACGAGCAGTACTTC
TRBJ2-7	TRBV2	NA	NA	CASVERRYEQYF	TGTGCCAGCGTGGAACGCAGGTACGAGCAGTACTTC
TRBJ1-2	TRBV7-8	NA	NA	CASTPVTGPSPSYGYTF	TGTGCCAGCACCCCGGTGACAGGCCCTTCCCCTTCTTATGGCTACACCTTC
TRBJ1-2	TRBV5-1	NA	NA	CASSSWAGDGYTF	TGCGCCAGCAGCTCCTGGGCAGGGGATGGCTACACCTTC
TRBJ1-6	TRBV4-1	once	NA	CASSQPTQRDSPLHF	TGCGCCAGCAGCCAACCGACACAGAGGGATTCACCCCTCCACTTT
TRBJ2-1	TRBV6-4	medium-sized	TRBD2	CASSDSSGGANEQFF	TGTGCCAGCAGTGACTCTAGCGGGGGGGCCAATGAGCAGTTCTTC
TRBJ2-5	TRBV5-1	NA	NA	CASSLAGETQYF	TGCGCCAGCAGCTTGGCCGGGGAGACCCAGTACTTC
TRBJ1-5	TRBV2	NA	NA	CASSLQVFSNQPQHF	TGTGCCAGCAGTCTACAGGTCTTTAGCAATCAGCCCCAGCATTTT
TRBJ1-5	TRBV2	NA	NA	CASSESDLSNQPQHF	TGTGCCAGCAGTGAAAGTGACTTAAGCAATCAGCCCCAGCATTTT
TRBJ1-6	TRBV2	NA	NA	CASSVGQANSPLHF	TGTGCCAGCAGTGTGGGGCAGGCCAATTCACCCCTCCACTTT
TRBJ1-2	TRBV6-1	once	NA	CASSEWGTGFANYGYTF	TGTGCCAGCAGTGAATGGGGCACAGGTTTTGCTAACTATGGCTACACCTTC
TRBJ2-7	TRBV4-2	NA	TRBD2	CASSQLAGESYEQYF	TGTGCCAGCAGCCAATTAGCGGGGGAGTCCTACGAGCAGTACTTC
TRBJ1-4	TRBV9	NA	NA	CASSVGRSKSNEKLFF	TGTGCCAGCAGCGTAGGGAGGTCGAAGAGTAATGAAAAACTGTTTTTT
TRBJ1-6	TRBV19	NA	NA	CASSIEDSRKTLHF	TGTGCCAGTAGTATCGAGGACAGCCGGAAAACCCTCCACTTT
TRBJ1-1	TRBV5-1	NA	NA	CASSLRQANTEAFF	TGCGCCAGCAGCCTAAGACAGGCTAACACTGAAGCTTTCTTT